The 21 T cell receptor beta chains below were found in one sample sequenced in a study of T cells in Graves' hyperthyroidism and ophthalmopathy. Template material for amplifying TCR beta CDR3 regions consisted of RNA transcripts. The HTBI primer set drove a first-round RT-PCR of the TCR CDR3. From the multiplex PCR reads, TCRdb called clonotypes with MiXCR, one entry per CDR3 protein. The sample shows around 500,000 distinct CDR3 sequences, 14% of them seen only once. The sequencing input was blood. Source of these receptors: a woman aged 40 to 50 with Graves' hyperthyroidism.

The CDR3 loop is CASRGEVNSPLHF. The CDR3 DNA reads as TGTGCCAGCAGGGGCGAGGTAAATTCACCCCTCCACTTT. The chain carries TRBV27 and TRBJ1-6; D call uncertain. This CDR3 has 13 amino acids. The V end lost 6 bases, the J end lost 7 bases, and 10 bases lay between the germline ends. Germline CDR1 MNHEY, CDR2 SMNVEV (reference sequence).

The table lists this clonotype with many counts. This chain joins TRBV7-8 and TRBJ2-7; TRBD2 matches at 9 bases. Looked up from germline, CDR1 is SGHVS and CDR2 is FQNEAQ. V was pared by 4 bases and J by 5 bases, with 6 bases of the junction left unmatched. The CDR3 is 14 amino acids. The DNA of the CDR3 is TGTGCCAGCAGCTCCCCGGGACTAGCTCACGAGCAGTACTTC. This gives the protein CASSSPGLAHEQYF.

The V call is TRBV6-1, the J call TRBJ1-1, with TRBD1 as a possible D gene (5 bases). V dropped 6 bases and J dropped 1 base, with 12 bases sitting between them. CDR3 size: 14 residues. Germline V lookup: CDR1 MNHNS, CDR2 SASEGT. The CDR3 sequence is CASSVTVSNTEAFF. As DNA, the CDR3 is TGTGCCAGCAGCGTGACAGTATCGAACACTGAAGCTTTCTTT.

In DNA form, the CDR3 reads TGTGCCACCAGCGGACCGGGACAGGGGGTTCAGCCCCAGCATTTT. As protein: CATSGPGQGVQPQHF. The rearrangement joins TRBV15 to TRBJ1-5, with 11 bases lining up with TRBD1. Unmatched junction bases numbered 6, after V lost 5 bases and J lost 6 bases. The CDR3 is made up of 15 amino acids. Germline V gene sequence: CDR1 LNHNV, CDR2 YYDKDF (reference sequence).

This clonotype appeared a few times. V gene TRBV27 combines with J gene TRBJ1-2; maybe TRBD1 (6 bases). CDR3 length: 15 amino acids. Germline values: CDR1 MNHEY, CDR2 SMNVEV (reference sequence). The V gene lost 2 bases and the J gene lost 4 bases, with 14 bases spanning the gap. The chain's CDR3 is CASSLGGGPVYGYTF. In DNA, the CDR3 is TGTGCCAGCAGTTTAGGAGGGGGACCAGTCTATGGCTACACCTTC.

This clonotype was observed many times. The chain carries TRBV7-2 and TRBJ2-3; 10 bases are shared with TRBD1. Germline V gene lookup returns CDR1 SGHTA and CDR2 FQGNSA. With V trimmed by 1 base and J by 0 bases, 4 bases remained unmatched. The CDR3 totals 17 residues. The CDR3 DNA reads TGTGCCAGCAGCTTAGGGTGGGACAGGGGAAGCACAGATACGCAGTATTTT. Amino acids: CASSLGWDRGSTDTQYF.

This clonotype appeared many times. This chain uses TRBV28 with TRBJ2-3, with D perhaps TRBD2 (5 bases). This CDR3 comprises 15 residues. V was trimmed by 3 bases and J by 0 bases, leaving 10 bases between them. Germline CDR1 MDHEN, CDR2 SYDVKM. The DNA of the CDR3 is TGTGCCAGCAGTTTTCAACAGCGGAGCACAGATACGCAGTATTTT. It is translated as CASSFQQRSTDTQYF.

This rearrangement joins TRBV7-2 to TRBJ2-5; 9 bases are shared with TRBD1. V shed 6 bases, J shed 5 bases, and the junction held 7 bases outside the gene matches. Germline lookup yields CDR1 SGHTA and CDR2 FQGNSA. The CDR3 has 14 residues. The CDR3 DNA sequence: TGTGCCAGCAGTACAGGGGGCGCGGGGGAGACCCAGTACTTC. It translates to CASSTGGAGETQYF.

V and J are TRBV24-1 and TRBJ1-2; D not certain. This CDR3 region has 12 residues. V was pared by 1 base and J by 7 bases, with 6 bases between. From germline, CDR1 is KGHDR and CDR2 SFDVKD. The CDR3 loop reads CATSDFRSGYTF. The CDR3 DNA reads TGTGCCACCAGTGATTTCAGGTCTGGCTACACCTTC.

This clonotype was counted ten times or more. The J gene is TRBJ2-2, the V gene TRBV5-8; 11 bases fit TRBD2. This CDR3 has 14 residues. V lost 6 bases to trimming and J lost 4 bases; unmatched junction nucleotides: 2. CDR1 SGHTS and CDR2 YDEGEE come from the germline V gene. The CDR3 here is CASKTSGTTGELFF. Here the CDR3 DNA reads TGTGCCAGCAAGACTAGCGGGACCACCGGGGAGCTGTTTTTT.

In this sample, this clonotype turned up a few times. DNA of the CDR3: TGCAGTGCTACTCAGGGGTTAAGGGATTCACCCCTCCACTTT. Its translation is CSATQGLRDSPLHF. This chain uses TRBV20-1 with TRBJ1-6, with D possibly being TRBD1 (6 bases). The CDR3 covers 14 residues. Germline V gene sequence: CDR1 DFQATT, CDR2 SNEGSKA (reference sequence). Trimming cost V 4 bases and J 8 bases, with 15 bases left between them.

This clonotype has ten or more counts. V gene TRBV12-5 combines with J gene TRBJ2-3, with 7 bases lining up with TRBD1. The CDR3 loop spans 14 amino acids. Germline CDR1 reads LGHNT; CDR2 reads FRNRAP. Trimming took 3 bases from V and 4 from J; bases not matched to a gene: 4. CDR3 nucleotides: TGTGCTAGTGGTTTAGGGCAGGGGGCAGATACGCAGTATTTT. Its translation is CASGLGQGADTQYF.

This chain connects TRBV5-1 to TRBJ2-7; TRBD2 matches 11 bases. Germline V gene data show CDR1 as SGHRS and CDR2 as YFSETQ. V lost 7 bases to trimming and J lost 2 bases; unmatched junction nucleotides: 5. CDR3 length: 14 amino acids. CDR3 sequence (DNA): TGCGCCAGCCAAATAGCGGGAGGGACCTACGAGCAGTACTTC. Encoded protein: CASQIAGGTYEQYF.

This clonotype was found a few times. The chain is built from TRBV4-1 and TRBJ1-1; the D gene is possibly TRBD1 (5 bases). V dropped 1 base and J dropped 6 bases, with 18 bases sitting between them. Germline CDR1 MGHRA, CDR2 YSYEKL. The CDR3 is made up of 16 amino acids. As DNA, the CDR3 is TGCGCCAGCAGCCAAGGGTACCAGGGTGGGATCGCTGAAGCTTTCTTT. It specifies CASSQGYQGGIAEAFF.

This rearrangement joins TRBV27 to TRBJ1-2; 10 bases are a match to TRBD1. J gave up 8 bases and V 6 bases, and 12 bases lay outside the gene matches. The CDR3 extends over 15 amino acids. CDR1 MNHEY and CDR2 SMNVEV come from the germline V gene (reference sequence). The CDR3 spells CASRQGTGTGAGYTF. Written as DNA, the CDR3 is TGTGCCAGCAGACAGGGAACTGGGACAGGGGCCGGCTACACCTTC.

The table lists this clonotype with many counts. This sequence joins TRBV20-1 and TRBJ2-7, with TRBD2 matching 8 bases. V was pared by 6 bases and J by 0 bases, with 7 bases of the junction left unmatched. CDR3 length: 14 residues. Germline CDR1 and CDR2: DFQATT and SNEGSKA (reference sequence). The CDR3 coding sequence is TGCAGTGCCTCTTTAAGCGGGAGCTCCTACGAGCAGTACTTC. Translation gives CSASLSGSSYEQYF.

This clonotype was picked up a small number of times. The chain is built from TRBV5-1 and TRBJ2-5, with TRBD1 matching over 11 bases. CDR1 is SGHRS, CDR2 YFSETQ, per germline. This CDR3 spans 16 amino acids. J lost 4 bases, V lost 0 bases, and 5 bases had no gene match. The CDR3 is CASSLAGTGGGETQYF. The CDR3 DNA reads as TGCGCCAGCAGCTTGGCCGGGACAGGGGGAGGAGAGACCCAGTACTTC.

V gene TRBV19 combines with J gene TRBJ1-5; D call uncertain. CDR1 LNHDA and CDR2 SQIVND come from the germline V gene (reference sequence). The CDR3 loop spans 14 amino acids. Trimming took 1 base from V and 2 from J, leaving 6 bases between them. CDR3 amino acids: CASSIVQGNQPQHF. The CDR3 DNA sequence: TGTGCCAGTAGTATAGTGCAGGGCAATCAGCCCCAGCATTTT.

This clonotype appeared a few times. J is TRBJ2-7 and V is TRBV20-1; D uncertain. V was trimmed by 1 base and J by 4 bases, leaving 11 bases between them. Germline V gene sequence: CDR1 DFQATT, CDR2 SNEGSKA (reference sequence). The CDR3 extends over 13 amino acids. This chain's CDR3 is CSARVSLAYEQYF. In DNA, the CDR3 is TGCAGTGCTAGAGTGTCTCTTGCTTACGAGCAGTACTTC.

Remarks on this clonotype: A read error is possible here, since a much larger clone lies one base away. This sequence joins TRBV9 and TRBJ2-1; D might be TRBD2 (6 bases). The germline CDR1 and CDR2 sequences are SGDLS and YYNGEE. Trimming shortened V by 4 bases and J by 2 bases, and 22 bases separated the two germline ends. This CDR3 is 18 amino acids long. This CDR3 reads CASSLTPGVADAYNEQFF. The CDR3 nucleotides read TGTGCCAGCAGCCTGACCCCGGGGGTAGCGGACGCCTACAATGAGCAGTTCTTC.

This clonotype was counted many times. The rearrangement uses TRBV30 and TRBJ2-7; TRBD1 aligns across 7 bases. The junction had 12 bases not matched to a gene; V was cut back by 1 base and J by 0 bases. This CDR3 has 17 amino acids. Germline values: CDR1 GTSNPN, CDR2 SVGIG (reference sequence). The chain's CDR3 is CAWSAIARGPHSYEQYF. The CDR3 nucleotides are TGTGCCTGGAGTGCCATCGCAAGGGGGCCACACTCCTACGAGCAGTACTTC. Using reference TRBV30 and TRBJ2-7 for the parts outside the CDR3, the full variable domain is SQTIHQWPATLVQPVGSPLSLECTVEGTSNPNLYWYRQAAGRGLQLLFYSVGIGQISSEVPQNLSASRPQDRQFILSSKKLLLSDSGFYLCAWSAIARGPHSYEQYFGPGTRLTVT.